Sequencing of this T cell receptor (beta chain) was carried out in a study of shared clonotypes between healthy human individuals. General study results and limits: Only blood samples were collected, and tissue repertoires likely differ. Lower generation probabilities were found for non-shared clonotypes than for those shared by all four donors.

The deep-level immunoSEQ assay was used. Assay used: immunoSEQ multiplex PCR; TCRdb lists only in-frame clones, some missing. The sample consists of 700,000 or so clones, about two thirds of them appearing once. As regards this clone: As yet, its antigen is unknown.

This CDR3 has 14 residues. Between the trimmed V and J ends, which lost 6 bases and 0 bases, there was a span of 12 bases. The germline V gene has CDR1 SGHTS and CDR2 YDEGEE. Sequencing was performed on memory CD4+ T cells sorted from blood. Subset defined: CD45RA-negative fraction. The receptor comes from a woman younger than 45 in good health. This sequence joins TRBV5-8 and TRBJ1-2; D is ambiguous. The CDR3 DNA sequence: TGTGCCAGCACCCCCTTGACTGCTAACTATGGCTACACCTTC. This encodes CASTPLTANYGYTF.